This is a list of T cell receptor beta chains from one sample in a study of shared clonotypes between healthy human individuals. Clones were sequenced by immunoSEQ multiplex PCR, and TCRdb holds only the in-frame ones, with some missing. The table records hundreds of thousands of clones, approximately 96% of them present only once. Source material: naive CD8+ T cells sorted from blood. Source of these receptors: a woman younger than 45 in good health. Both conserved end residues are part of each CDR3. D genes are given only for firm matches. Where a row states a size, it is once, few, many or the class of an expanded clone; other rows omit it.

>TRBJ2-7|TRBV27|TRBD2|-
TGTGCCAGCAGCCGTGAGACTAGCGGGATAGGCGAGCAGTACTTC
CASSRETSGIGEQYF
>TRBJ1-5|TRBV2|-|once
TGTGCCAGCAGTGACTATAGGGCCCAGCATTTT
CASSDYRAQHF
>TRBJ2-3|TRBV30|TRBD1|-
TGTGCCTGGAACGGACAGGGCACAGATACGCAGTATTTT
CAWNGQGTDTQYF
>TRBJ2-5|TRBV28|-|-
TGTGCCAGCAGTTTATTGTGGGGGCTCGAGACCCAGTACTTC
CASSLLWGLETQYF
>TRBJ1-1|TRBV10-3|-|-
TGTGCCATCAGTGACCCCTTTTCGACACAGAACACTGAAGCTTTCTTT
CAISDPFSTQNTEAFF
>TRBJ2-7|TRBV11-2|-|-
TGTGCCAGCTCACTAGGTCCGAAGTTCGAAAGCGAATTC
CASSLGPKFESEF
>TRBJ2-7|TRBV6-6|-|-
TGTGCCAGCAGTTACTCGGGACCCTACGAGCAGTACTTC
CASSYSGPYEQYF
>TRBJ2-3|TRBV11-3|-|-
TGTGCCAGCAGCGCGTATTCTAGCACAGATACGCAGTATTTT
CASSAYSSTDTQYF
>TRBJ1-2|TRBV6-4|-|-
TGTGCCACACCTGGACTCCCTGGGGTCTATGGCTACACCTTC
CATPGLPGVYGYTF
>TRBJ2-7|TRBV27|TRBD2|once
TGTGCCAGCAGTTCTAGCGGGACTATTTTACACTACGAGCAGTACTTC
CASSSSGTILHYEQYF
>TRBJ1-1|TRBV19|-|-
TGTGCCAGTAGTATAGGGAACACTGAAGCTTTCTTT
CASSIGNTEAFF
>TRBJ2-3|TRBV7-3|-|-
TGTGCCAGCAGCACGGGGACAACTAGCACAGATACGCAGTATTTT
CASSTGTTSTDTQYF
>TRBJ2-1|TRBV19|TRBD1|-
TGTGCCAGTAGTATAAAGGGACAGGGGGCATGGGAGCAGTTCTTC
CASSIKGQGAWEQFF
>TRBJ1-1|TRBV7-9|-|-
TGTGCCAGCAGCTTAGTCGTCAGGGATGACACTGAAGCTTTCTTT
CASSLVVRDDTEAFF
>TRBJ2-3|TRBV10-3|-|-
TGTGCCATCAGTGAATTGAGCTCTAGCACAGATACGCAGTATTTT
CAISELSSSTDTQYF
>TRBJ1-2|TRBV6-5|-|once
TGTGCCAGCACGACTGGGCCAGACTATGGCTACACCTTC
CASTTGPDYGYTF
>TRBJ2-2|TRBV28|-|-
TGTGCCAGCAGCCCCCCAGGGCGGAACACCGGGGAGCTGTTTTTT
CASSPPGRNTGELFF
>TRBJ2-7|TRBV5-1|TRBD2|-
TGCGCCAGCAGCCACAGGTCACCTCTAGCGGGCGAGCAGTACTTC
CASSHRSPLAGEQYF
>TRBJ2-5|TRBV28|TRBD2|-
TGTGCCAGCAGTTTCTCACTAGCGCATGGGGAGACCCAGTACTTC
CASSFSLAHGETQYF
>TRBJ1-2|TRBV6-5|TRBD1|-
TGTGCCAGCAGTTACTCAGGGGGCGGCGGCTACACCTTC
CASSYSGGGGYTF
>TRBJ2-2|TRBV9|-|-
TGTGCCAGCAGCGCCTATAACACCGGGGAGCTGTTTTTT
CASSAYNTGELFF
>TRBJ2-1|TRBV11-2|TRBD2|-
TGTGCCAGCAGCTTTGACCCTAGCGGGCCTCGCTACAATGAGCAGTTCTTC
CASSFDPSGPRYNEQFF
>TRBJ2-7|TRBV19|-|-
TGTGCCAGTAGTTCTCGGACAGAGCAGAACTACGAGCAGTACTTC
CASSSRTEQNYEQYF
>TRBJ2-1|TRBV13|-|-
TGTGCCAGCAGCTTACAGGGCACCCCGGGGAATGAGCAGTTCTTC
CASSLQGTPGNEQFF
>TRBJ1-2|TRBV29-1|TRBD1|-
TGCAGCGTTGAAGATCTTACAGGGGGGAGTCCTAACTATGGCTACACCTTC
CSVEDLTGGSPNYGYTF
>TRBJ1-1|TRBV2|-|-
TGTGCCAGCAGTGACAGCCCCTTGGGGGGTACTGAAGCTTTCTTT
CASSDSPLGGTEAFF
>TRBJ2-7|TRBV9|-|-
TGTGCCAGCGCGCGGACAGGGCTAAGGGGTCACGCTAGCGGCGAGCAGTACTTC
CASARTGLRGHASGEQYF
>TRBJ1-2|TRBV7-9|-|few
TGTGCCAGCAGCTTAGGGGAGTGGTACACCTTC
CASSLGEWYTF
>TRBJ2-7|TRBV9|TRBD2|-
TGTGCCAGCAGCGTGACTAGCGGGAGCGAGCAGTACTTC
CASSVTSGSEQYF
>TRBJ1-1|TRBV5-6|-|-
TGTGCCAGCAGCTTGACGAACACTGAAGCTTTCTTT
CASSLTNTEAFF
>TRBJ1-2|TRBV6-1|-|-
TGTGCCAGCAGTGAAGCTCCAGACTATGGCTACACCTTC
CASSEAPDYGYTF
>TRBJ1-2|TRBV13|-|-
TGTGCCAGCAGCTTAGGGGGAGATGGCTACACCTTC
CASSLGGDGYTF
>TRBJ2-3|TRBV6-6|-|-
TGTGCCAGCAGTCGAACTACTAGCACAGATACGCAGTATTTT
CASSRTTSTDTQYF
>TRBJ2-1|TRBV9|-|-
TGTGCCAGCAGCGCAACTCGGTCCTACAATGAGCAGTTCTTC
CASSATRSYNEQFF
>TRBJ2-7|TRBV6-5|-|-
TGTGCCAGCAGTTACTCCGATCCCGGCGGGTACGAGCAGTACTTC
CASSYSDPGGYEQYF
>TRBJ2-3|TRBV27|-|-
TGTGCCAGCAGTTACGGTAGCACAGATACGCAGTATTTT
CASSYGSTDTQYF
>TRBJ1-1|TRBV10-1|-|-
TGCGCCAGCAGTGAAGGGGGTACTGAAGCTTTCTTT
CASSEGGTEAFF
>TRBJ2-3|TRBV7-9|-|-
TGTGCCAGCAGTCCGGACGCCGTGGACACAGATACGCAGTATTTT
CASSPDAVDTDTQYF
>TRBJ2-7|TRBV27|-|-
TGTGCCAGCAGTTTACTGTCGGAGGGGGGGGAATCCTACGAGCAGTACTTC
CASSLLSEGGESYEQYF
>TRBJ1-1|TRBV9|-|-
TGTGCCAGCAGTCCCTGGGAGGCTCCCGGGTCTTTCTTT
CASSPWEAPGSFF
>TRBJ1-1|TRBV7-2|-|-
TGTGCCAGCAGCTTAGGGGTCAGGGGTGTTTACGGCACTGAAGCTTTCTTT
CASSLGVRGVYGTEAFF